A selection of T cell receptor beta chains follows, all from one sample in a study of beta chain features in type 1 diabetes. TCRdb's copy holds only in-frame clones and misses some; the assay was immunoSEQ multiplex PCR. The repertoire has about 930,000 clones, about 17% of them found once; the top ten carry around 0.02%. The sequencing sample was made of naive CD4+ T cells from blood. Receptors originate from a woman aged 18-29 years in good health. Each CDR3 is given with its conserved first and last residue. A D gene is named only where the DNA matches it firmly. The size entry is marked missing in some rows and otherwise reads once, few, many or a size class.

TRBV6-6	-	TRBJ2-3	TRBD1	TGTGCCAGCACTCCAGGACAGGGTCTAGATACGCAGTATTTT	CASTPGQGLDTQYF
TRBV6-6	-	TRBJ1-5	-	TGTGCCAGCAGTTACTCGGGGGGCCACAATCAGCCCCAGCATTTT	CASSYSGGHNQPQHF
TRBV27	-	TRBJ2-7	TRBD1	TGTGCCAGCAAGGGACAGACACCCTACGAGCAGTACTTC	CASKGQTPYEQYF
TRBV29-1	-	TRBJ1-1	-	TGCAGCGTTGGTCCGGGGGGCCGGACTGAAGCTTTCTTT	CSVGPGGRTEAFF
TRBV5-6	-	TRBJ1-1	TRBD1	TGTGCCAGCAGCGTCCGGGACAGGGGTCTGGCTGAAGCTTTCTTT	CASSVRDRGLAEAFF
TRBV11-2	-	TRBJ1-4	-	TGTGCCAGCAGCTATGCCCCCTCCACCCGATATGAAAAACTGTTTTTT	CASSYAPSTRYEKLFF
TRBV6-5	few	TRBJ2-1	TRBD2	TGTGCCAGCAGTTCCGTTGGCGGGAGAATCTATGAGCAGTTCTTC	CASSSVGGRIYEQFF
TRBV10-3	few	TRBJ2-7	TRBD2	TGTGCCATCAGTGAGTCGCGGAGCGGGAGTTTTGAGCAGTACTTC	CAISESRSGSFEQYF
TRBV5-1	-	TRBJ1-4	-	TGCGCCAGCAGCTTGAGTTCTAATGAAAAACTGTTTTTT	CASSLSSNEKLFF
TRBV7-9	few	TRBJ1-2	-	TGTGCCAGCAGCTTATCGGGGGCGGACTCCTATGGCTACACCTTC	CASSLSGADSYGYTF
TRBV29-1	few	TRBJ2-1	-	TGCAGCGTTGAAGATCACCCCAGGTACTCCTACAATGAGCAGTTCTTC	CSVEDHPRYSYNEQFF
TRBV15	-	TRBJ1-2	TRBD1	TGTGCCACCAGCAGCAGACAGGGGAATGGCTACACCTTC	CATSSRQGNGYTF
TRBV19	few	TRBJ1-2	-	TGTGCCAGTAGTCGGGACGAAAACTATGGCTACACCTTC	CASSRDENYGYTF
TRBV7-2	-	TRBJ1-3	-	TGTGCCAGCAGCTTACAGGGGACCGGAAACACCATATATTTT	CASSLQGTGNTIYF
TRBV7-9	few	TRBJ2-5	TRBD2	TGTGCCAGCAGCCGGGCGGGGGATCAAAGAGTGGAGACCCAGTACTTC	CASSRAGDQRVETQYF
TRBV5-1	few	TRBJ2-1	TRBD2	TGCGCCAGCACGGACTGGATAGCGGGAAAGAGATACAATGAGCAGTTCTTC	CASTDWIAGKRYNEQFF
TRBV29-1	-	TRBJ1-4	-	TGCAGCGTGCGATTGGGAGAAAAACTGTTTTTT	CSVRLGEKLFF
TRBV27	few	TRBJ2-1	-	TGTGCCACCACTAAGGGACGGAATTACAATGAGCAGTTCTTC	CATTKGRNYNEQFF
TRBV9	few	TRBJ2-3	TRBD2	TGTGCCAGCAGCTCCCAAGGGGGACTAGCGGGAGCCCCGGATACGCAGTATTTT	CASSSQGGLAGAPDTQYF
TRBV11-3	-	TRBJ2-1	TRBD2	TGTGCCAGCAGCTTTCAGGGGCGCAGGGCGGGAGGAGTGAGTGAGCAGTTCTTC	CASSFQGRRAGGVSEQFF
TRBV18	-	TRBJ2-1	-	TGTGCCAGCTCACCACGACCGGGTGGGTCCTACAATGAGCAGTTCTTC	CASSPRPGGSYNEQFF
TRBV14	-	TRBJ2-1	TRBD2	TGTGCCAGCAGCCCCTTTCTTGGGCTAGCGGGAGGTTACTACAATGAGCAGTTCTTC	CASSPFLGLAGGYYNEQFF
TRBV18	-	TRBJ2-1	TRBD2	TGTGCCAGCTCACTTCTAGCGGGAGACTACAATGAGCAGTTCTTC	CASSLLAGDYNEQFF
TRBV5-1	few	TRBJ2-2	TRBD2	TGCGCCAGCAGGCCTAGCGGCACCGGGGAGCTGTTTTTT	CASRPSGTGELFF
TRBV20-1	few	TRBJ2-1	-	TGCAGTGCTTGGTACAATGAGCAGTTCTTC	CSAWYNEQFF
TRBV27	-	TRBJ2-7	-	TGTGCCAGCAGTTTACGGGGACCCAGCTACGAGCAGTACTTC	CASSLRGPSYEQYF
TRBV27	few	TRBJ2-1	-	TGTGCCAGCAGTTTATCGGGCGCTTACAATGAGCAGTTCTTC	CASSLSGAYNEQFF
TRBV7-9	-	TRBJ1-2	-	TGTGCCAGCAGCTTAGATTTGGTGGCCAATGGCTACACCTTC	CASSLDLVANGYTF
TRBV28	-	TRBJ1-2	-	TGTGCCAGCAGCTCCCCCGCGACCCCGACCCTCAGGGAGGGTCGCGGCTACACCTTC	CASSSPATPTLREGRGYTF